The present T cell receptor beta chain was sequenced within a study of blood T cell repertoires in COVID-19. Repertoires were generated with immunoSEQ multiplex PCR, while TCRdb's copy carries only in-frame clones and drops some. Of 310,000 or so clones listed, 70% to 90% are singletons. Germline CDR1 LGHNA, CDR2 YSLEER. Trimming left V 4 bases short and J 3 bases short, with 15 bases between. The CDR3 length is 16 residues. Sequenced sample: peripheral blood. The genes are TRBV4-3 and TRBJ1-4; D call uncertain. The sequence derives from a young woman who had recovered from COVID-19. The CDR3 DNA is TGCGCCAGCAGCCTAGACGGCGGGGAGGCTAATGAAAAACTGTTTTTT. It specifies CASSLDGGEANEKLFF.